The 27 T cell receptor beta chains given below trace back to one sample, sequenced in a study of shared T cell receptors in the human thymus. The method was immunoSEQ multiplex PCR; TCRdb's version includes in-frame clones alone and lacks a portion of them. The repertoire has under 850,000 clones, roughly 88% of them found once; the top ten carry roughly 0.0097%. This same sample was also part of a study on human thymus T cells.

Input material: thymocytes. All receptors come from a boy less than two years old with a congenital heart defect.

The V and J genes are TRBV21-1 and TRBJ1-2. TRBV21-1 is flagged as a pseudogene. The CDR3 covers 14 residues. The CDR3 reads CASSPQEANYGYTF. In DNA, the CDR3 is TGTGCCAGCAGCCCCCAGGAGGCCAACTATGGCTACACCTTC.

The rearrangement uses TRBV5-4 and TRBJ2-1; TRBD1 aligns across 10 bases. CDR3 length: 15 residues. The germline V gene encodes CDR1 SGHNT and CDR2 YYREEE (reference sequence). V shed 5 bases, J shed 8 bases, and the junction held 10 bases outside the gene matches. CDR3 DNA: TGTGCCAGCAGGTCCCGGGACAGGGGTTCCCATGAGCAGTTCTTC. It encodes CASRSRDRGSHEQFF.

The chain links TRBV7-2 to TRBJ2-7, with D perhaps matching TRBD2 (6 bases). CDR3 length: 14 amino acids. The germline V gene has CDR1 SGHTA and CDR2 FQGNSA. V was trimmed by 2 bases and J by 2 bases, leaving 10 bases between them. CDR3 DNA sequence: TGTGCCAGCAGCTTACGGGACTCCACCTACGAGCAGTACTTC. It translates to CASSLRDSTYEQYF.

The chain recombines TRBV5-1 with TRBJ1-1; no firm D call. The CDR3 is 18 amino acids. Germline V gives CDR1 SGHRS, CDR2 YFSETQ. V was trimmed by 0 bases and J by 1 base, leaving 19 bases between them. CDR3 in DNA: TGCGCCAGCAGCTTGGAACCTTTGCTCTCCCAGCGGAACACTGAAGCTTTCTTT. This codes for CASSLEPLLSQRNTEAFF.

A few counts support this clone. The CDR3 loop reads CASSSRLDEQFF. The DNA for the CDR3 is TGTGCCAGCAGTTCGAGACTGGATGAGCAGTTCTTC. The chain combines TRBV6-5 with TRBJ2-1; D remains ambiguous. V lost 4 bases, J lost 8 bases, and 9 bases lay in between. Germline V gives CDR1 MNHEY, CDR2 SVGAGI. This CDR3 is built from 12 residues.

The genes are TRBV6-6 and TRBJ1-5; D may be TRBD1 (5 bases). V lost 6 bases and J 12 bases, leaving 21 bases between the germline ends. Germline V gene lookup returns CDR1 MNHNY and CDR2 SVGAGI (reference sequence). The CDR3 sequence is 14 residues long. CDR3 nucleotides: TGTGCCAGCAGCCCCGACAGCGGGAGGGAAGACCAGCATTTT. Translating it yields CASSPDSGREDQHF.

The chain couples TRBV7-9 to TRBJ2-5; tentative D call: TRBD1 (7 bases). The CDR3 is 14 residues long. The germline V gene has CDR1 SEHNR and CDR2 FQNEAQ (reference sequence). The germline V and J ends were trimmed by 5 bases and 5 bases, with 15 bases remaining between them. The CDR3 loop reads CASSLSQGRETQYF. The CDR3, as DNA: TGTGCCAGCAGCCTCTCACAGGGGAGGGAGACCCAGTACTTC.

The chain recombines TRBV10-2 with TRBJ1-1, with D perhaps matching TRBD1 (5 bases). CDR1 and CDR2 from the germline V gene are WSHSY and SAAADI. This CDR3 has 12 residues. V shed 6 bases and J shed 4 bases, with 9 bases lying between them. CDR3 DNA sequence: TGCGCCAGCAGAAGGGGCGGCACTGAAGCTTTCTTT. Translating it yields CASRRGGTEAFF.

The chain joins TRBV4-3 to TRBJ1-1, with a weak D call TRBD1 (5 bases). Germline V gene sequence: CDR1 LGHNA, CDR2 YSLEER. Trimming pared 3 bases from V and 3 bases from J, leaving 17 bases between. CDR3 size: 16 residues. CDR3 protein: CASSQSSRGRDTEAFF. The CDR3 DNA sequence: TGCGCCAGCAGCCAGAGCTCGCGGGGGAGGGACACTGAAGCTTTCTTT.

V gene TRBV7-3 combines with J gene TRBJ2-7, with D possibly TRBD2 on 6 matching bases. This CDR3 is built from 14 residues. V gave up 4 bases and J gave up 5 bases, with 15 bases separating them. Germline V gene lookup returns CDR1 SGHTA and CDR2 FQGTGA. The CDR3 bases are TGTGCCAGCAGCTCCGGGACTGACCCCCACGAGCAGTACTTC. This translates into CASSSGTDPHEQYF.

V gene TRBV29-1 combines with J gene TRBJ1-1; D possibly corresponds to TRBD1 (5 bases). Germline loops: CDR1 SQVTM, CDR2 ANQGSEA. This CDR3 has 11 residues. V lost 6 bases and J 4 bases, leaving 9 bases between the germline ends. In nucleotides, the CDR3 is TGCAGCGTGGGTCAGGGCACTGAAGCTTTCTTT. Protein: CSVGQGTEAFF. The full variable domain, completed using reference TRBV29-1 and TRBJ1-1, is SAVISQKPSRDICQRGTSLTIQCQVDSQVTMMFWYRQQPGQSLTLIATANQGSEATYESGFVIDKFPISRPNLTFSTLTVSNMSPEDSSIYLCSVGQGTEAFFGQGTRLTVV.

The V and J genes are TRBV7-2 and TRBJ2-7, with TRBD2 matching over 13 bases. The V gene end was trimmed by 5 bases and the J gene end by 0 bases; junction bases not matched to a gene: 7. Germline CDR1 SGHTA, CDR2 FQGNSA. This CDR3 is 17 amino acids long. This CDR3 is CASSGELAGGPSYEQYF. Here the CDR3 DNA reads TGTGCCAGCAGCGGAGAACTAGCGGGAGGGCCCTCCTACGAGCAGTACTTC.

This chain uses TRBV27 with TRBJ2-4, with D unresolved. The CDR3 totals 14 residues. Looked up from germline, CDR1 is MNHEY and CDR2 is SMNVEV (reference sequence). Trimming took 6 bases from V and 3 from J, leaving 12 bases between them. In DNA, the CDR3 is TGTGCCAGCAGCCGCGGTCGAGGCAAAAACATTCAGTACTTC. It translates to CASSRGRGKNIQYF.

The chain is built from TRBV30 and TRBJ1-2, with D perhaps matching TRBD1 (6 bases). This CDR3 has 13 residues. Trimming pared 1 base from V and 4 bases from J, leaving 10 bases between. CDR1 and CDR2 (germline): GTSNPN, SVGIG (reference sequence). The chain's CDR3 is CAWSAPRGYGYTF. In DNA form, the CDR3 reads TGTGCCTGGAGTGCCCCCAGGGGCTATGGCTACACCTTC.

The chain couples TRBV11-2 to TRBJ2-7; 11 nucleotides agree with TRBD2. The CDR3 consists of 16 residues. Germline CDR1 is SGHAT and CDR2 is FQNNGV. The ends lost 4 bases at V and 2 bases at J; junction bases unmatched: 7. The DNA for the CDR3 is TGTGCCAGCAGCTCCCTAGCGGGAGGCCTGACCTACGAGCAGTACTTC. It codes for CASSSLAGGLTYEQYF. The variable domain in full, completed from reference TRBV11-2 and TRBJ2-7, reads EAGVAQSPRYKIIEKRQSVAFWCNPISGHATLYWYQQILGQGPKLLIQFQNNGVVDDSQLPKDRFSAERLKGVDSTLKIQPAKLEDSAVYLCASSSLAGGLTYEQYFGPGTRLTVT.

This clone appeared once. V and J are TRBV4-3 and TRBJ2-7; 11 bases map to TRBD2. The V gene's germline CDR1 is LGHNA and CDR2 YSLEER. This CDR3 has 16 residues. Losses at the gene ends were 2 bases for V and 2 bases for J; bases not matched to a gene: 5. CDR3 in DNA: TGCGCCAGCAGCCAATCCACTAGCGGGAGTGCCTACGAGCAGTACTTC. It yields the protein CASSQSTSGSAYEQYF.

This CDR3 is CASSDSSGRAGNEQFF. The DNA for the CDR3 is TGTGCCAGTAGCGATAGTAGCGGGAGGGCCGGCAATGAGCAGTTCTTC. V and J are TRBV19 and TRBJ2-1; 11 nucleotides match TRBD2. The germline CDR1 and CDR2 sequences are LNHDA and SQIVND (reference sequence). The CDR3 totals 16 residues. V was pared by 6 bases and J by 6 bases, with 10 bases of the junction left unmatched.

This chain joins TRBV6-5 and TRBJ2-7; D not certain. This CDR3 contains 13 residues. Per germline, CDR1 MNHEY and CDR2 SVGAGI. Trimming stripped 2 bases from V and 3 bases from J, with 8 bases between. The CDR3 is CASSYPPGYEQYF. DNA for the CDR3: TGTGCCAGCAGTTACCCCCCCGGCTACGAGCAGTACTTC.

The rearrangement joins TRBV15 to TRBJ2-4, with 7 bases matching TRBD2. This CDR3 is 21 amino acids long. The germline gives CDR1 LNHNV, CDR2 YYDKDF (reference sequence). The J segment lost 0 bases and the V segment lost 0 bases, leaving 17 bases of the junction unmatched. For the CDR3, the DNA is TGTGCCACCAGCAGAGAGGGGGGGACTGGGCTAGCGGTACTAGCCAAAAACATTCAGTACTTC. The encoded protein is CATSREGGTGLAVLAKNIQYF.

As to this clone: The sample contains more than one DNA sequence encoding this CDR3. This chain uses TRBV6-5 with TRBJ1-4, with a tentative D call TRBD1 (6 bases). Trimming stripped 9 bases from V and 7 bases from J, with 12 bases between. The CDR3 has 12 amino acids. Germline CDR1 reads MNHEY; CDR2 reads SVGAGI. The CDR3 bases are TGTGCCAGTCGGGGGGCGGGTGAAAAACTGTTTTTT. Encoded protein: CASRGAGEKLFF.

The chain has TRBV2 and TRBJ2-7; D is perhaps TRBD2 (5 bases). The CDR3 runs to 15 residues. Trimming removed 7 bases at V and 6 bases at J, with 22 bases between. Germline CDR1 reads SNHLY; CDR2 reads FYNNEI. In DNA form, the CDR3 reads TGTGCCAGCACTCCACCGGGGATACTCCAGTTCGAGCAGTACTTC. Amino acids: CASTPPGILQFEQYF.

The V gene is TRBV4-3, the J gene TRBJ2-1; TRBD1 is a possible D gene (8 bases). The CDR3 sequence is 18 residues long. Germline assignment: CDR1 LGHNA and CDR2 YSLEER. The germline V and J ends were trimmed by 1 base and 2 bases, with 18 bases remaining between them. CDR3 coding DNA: TGCGCCAGCAGCCAAGGGAGATGGACAGGGAGGGCCTACAATGAGCAGTTCTTC. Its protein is CASSQGRWTGRAYNEQFF.

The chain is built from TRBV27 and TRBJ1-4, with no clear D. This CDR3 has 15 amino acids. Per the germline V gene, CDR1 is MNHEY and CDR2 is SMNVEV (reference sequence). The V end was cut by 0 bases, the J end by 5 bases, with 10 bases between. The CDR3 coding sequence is TGTGCCAGCAGTTTATCGTGGCAGGTGAATGAAAAACTGTTTTTT. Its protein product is CASSLSWQVNEKLFF.

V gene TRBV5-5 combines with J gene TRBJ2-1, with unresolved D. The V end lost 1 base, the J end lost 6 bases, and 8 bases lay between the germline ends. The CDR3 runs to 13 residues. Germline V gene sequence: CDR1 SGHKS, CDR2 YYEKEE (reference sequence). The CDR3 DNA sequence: TGTGCCAGCAGCTTGAGGCGGTTCAATGAGCAGTTCTTC. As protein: CASSLRRFNEQFF.

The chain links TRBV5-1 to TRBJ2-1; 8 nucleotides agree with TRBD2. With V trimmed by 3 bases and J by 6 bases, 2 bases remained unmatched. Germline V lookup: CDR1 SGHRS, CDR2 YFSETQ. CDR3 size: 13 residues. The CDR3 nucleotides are TGCGCCAGCAGCTCCGGGACTAGCAATGAGCAGTTCTTC. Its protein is CASSSGTSNEQFF. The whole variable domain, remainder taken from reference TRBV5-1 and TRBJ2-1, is KAGVTQTPRYLIKTRGQQVTLSCSPISGHRSVSWYQQTPGQGLQFLFEYFSETQRNKGNFPGRFSGRQFSNSRSEMNVSTLELGDSALYLCASSSGTSNEQFFGPGTRLTVL.

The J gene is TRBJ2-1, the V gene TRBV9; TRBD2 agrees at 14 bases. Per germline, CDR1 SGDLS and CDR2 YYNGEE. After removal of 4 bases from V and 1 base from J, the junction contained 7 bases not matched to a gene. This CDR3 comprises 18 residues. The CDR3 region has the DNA TGTGCCAGCAGCTCCCGGACTAGCGGGAGGACGTCCTACAATGAGCAGTTCTTC. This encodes CASSSRTSGRTSYNEQFF.

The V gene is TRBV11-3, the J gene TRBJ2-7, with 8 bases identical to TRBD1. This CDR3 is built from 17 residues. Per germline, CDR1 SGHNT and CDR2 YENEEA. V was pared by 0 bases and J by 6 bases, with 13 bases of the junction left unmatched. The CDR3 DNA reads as TGTGCCAGCAGCTTAGATGCAATCGGACAGGGTCAGGCCGAGCAGTACTTC. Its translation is CASSLDAIGQGQAEQYF.